Listed here are 26 T cell receptor beta chains from one sample, sequenced in a study of blood T cell repertoires in COVID-19. The repertoire was sequenced with immunoSEQ multiplex PCR; TCRdb's copy has only in-frame clones and lacks some. The data hold a few hundred thousand clones, with around 92% observed a single time. The sequenced sample was peripheral blood. The receptors derive from a man aged 35 to 55 with acute or convalescent COVID-19.

The gene calls are TRBV5-8 and TRBJ2-7, with TRBD1 matching 9 bases. Per germline, CDR1 SGHTS and CDR2 YDEGEE. There are 14 residues in the CDR3. V lost 4 bases, J lost 4 bases, and 6 bases stayed unmatched. The DNA of the CDR3 is TGTGCCAGCAGCCCCGGGACAGGGACTTACGAGCAGTACTTC. Protein: CASSPGTGTYEQYF.

This clone was recorded a few times. The chain carries TRBV5-1 and TRBJ2-7, with TRBD2 identical over 10 bases. V shed 4 bases, J shed 2 bases, and the junction held 9 bases outside the gene matches. Germline V gives CDR1 SGHRS, CDR2 YFSETQ. The length of the CDR3 is 16 residues. The CDR3 loop is CASSGAGTSATYEQYF. The CDR3 bases are TGCGCCAGCAGCGGTGCCGGGACTAGCGCGACCTACGAGCAGTACTTC.

V is TRBV29-1 and J is TRBJ2-2; D remains ambiguous. Germline CDR1 reads SQVTM; CDR2 reads ANQGSEA. Trimming cost V 7 bases and J 8 bases, with 14 bases left between them. This CDR3 contains 12 residues. In DNA form, the CDR3 reads TGCAGCGCCTCCCCGAACCAGGGGGAGCTGTTTTTT. It encodes CSASPNQGELFF.

This sequence joins TRBV5-4 and TRBJ1-1; D unclear. Trimming pared 4 bases from V and 5 bases from J, leaving 15 bases between. Per germline, CDR1 SGHNT and CDR2 YYREEE (reference sequence). The CDR3 totals 14 residues. The CDR3 bases are TGTGCCAGCAGCCGCCGGGGAGGGAGGACTGAAGCTTTCTTT. Protein sequence: CASSRRGGRTEAFF.

The chain links TRBV13 to TRBJ2-1; D is ambiguous. V was pared by 1 base and J by 8 bases, with 9 bases between. Germline V lookup: CDR1 PRHDT, CDR2 FYEKMQ (reference sequence). The CDR3 is 13 amino acids. Here the CDR3 reads CASSLEMSDEQFF. The DNA of the CDR3 is TGTGCCAGCAGCTTAGAAATGAGTGATGAGCAGTTCTTC.

The rearrangement joins TRBV12-5 to TRBJ1-6; 10 bases agree with TRBD1. The germline V gene has CDR1 LGHNT and CDR2 FRNRAP. This CDR3 has 16 residues. V was pared by 0 bases and J by 10 bases, with 6 bases of the junction left unmatched. CDR3 in DNA: TGTGCTAGTGGTTTGGTATCCGGGACAGGGGTGTCACCCCTCCACTTT. It is translated as CASGLVSGTGVSPLHF.

The chain links TRBV18 to TRBJ2-3, with D tentatively TRBD2 (6 bases). In germline, CDR1 is KGHSH, CDR2 LQKENI. V lost 2 bases and J 6 bases, leaving 12 bases between the germline ends. The CDR3 loop spans 14 amino acids. CDR3 loop: CASSPTGAADTQYF. CDR3 coding DNA: TGTGCCAGCTCACCAACGGGAGCGGCGGATACGCAGTATTTT.

The chain combines TRBV29-1 with TRBJ1-2; possible D gene TRBD1, 5 bases. V was cut by 1 base and J by 8 bases, with 11 bases left in between. CDR1 and CDR2 from the germline V gene are SQVTM and ANQGSEA. The length of the CDR3 is 12 residues. As DNA, the CDR3 is TGCAGCGTTGAAGGGCAGGGAAAGGGCTACACCTTC. Translated: CSVEGQGKGYTF.

This clone turned up a few times. The chain is built from TRBV27 and TRBJ2-7; 9 bases agree with TRBD1. Trimming at V came to 4 bases and at J to 2 bases, leaving 6 bases not matched to a gene. CDR1 is MNHEY, CDR2 SMNVEV, per germline (reference sequence). The CDR3 is 15 residues long. The DNA for the CDR3 is TGTGCCAGCAGTTACGGACAGGGGACCACCTACGAGCAGTACTTC. It specifies CASSYGQGTTYEQYF.

In its sample, this clone was seen a few times. In the same sample, other DNA sequences code for this CDR3. This chain links TRBV7-9 with TRBJ1-4, with unresolved D. The CDR3 runs to 16 residues. CDR1 and CDR2 from the germline V gene are SEHNR and FQNEAQ (reference sequence). V lost 3 bases to trimming and J lost 0 bases, with 11 bases between them. The CDR3 DNA sequence: TGTGCCAGCAGCTTGGTGTCAGGCGCAACTAATGAAAAACTGTTTTTT. Its protein is CASSLVSGATNEKLFF.

The chain is built from TRBV10-1 and TRBJ2-6; possible D gene TRBD2, 5 bases. The CDR3 loop spans 19 amino acids. The germline CDR1 and CDR2 sequences are WNHNN and SYGVQD (reference sequence). The germline V and J ends were trimmed by 10 bases and 0 bases, with 25 bases remaining between them. CDR3 sequence: CAIPTKEAGPVSGANVLTF. In DNA, the CDR3 is TGCGCCATCCCCACCAAGGAGGCGGGCCCCGTCTCTGGGGCCAACGTCCTGACTTTC.

The chain joins TRBV19 to TRBJ2-7, with D possibly matching TRBD1 (6 bases). Germline CDR1 is LNHDA and CDR2 is SQIVND (reference sequence). The length of the CDR3 is 15 residues. Trimming took off 8 bases at V and 6 bases at J, with 23 bases between the two ends. The CDR3 coding sequence is TGTGCCAGTGGTACATCAGGGGATGGGGGTGGCGAGCAGTACTTC. It specifies CASGTSGDGGGEQYF.

This chain joins TRBV29-1 and TRBJ1-2; possible D gene TRBD1, 5 bases. The CDR3 has 12 residues. Trimming removed 3 bases from V and 5 bases from J, with 10 bases in between. Germline-derived CDR1 and CDR2 are SQVTM and ANQGSEA. The CDR3 DNA reads TGCAGCGTTGATCCCAGGGAATATGGCTACACCTTC. Translated: CSVDPREYGYTF.

This chain links TRBV14 with TRBJ2-7; 12 bases are a match to TRBD2. CDR3 size: 17 residues. Germline CDR1 reads SGHDN; CDR2 reads FVKESK. J was trimmed by 5 bases and V by 2 bases; bases with no gene match: 10. The CDR3 DNA is TGTGCCAGCAGCCAATGGACTAGCGGGATCATGGAGGACGAGCAGTACTTC. Residues: CASSQWTSGIMEDEQYF.

CDR3 DNA sequence: TGTGCCAGCAGACCCCGCTTTGGTGCGGACACTGAAGCTTTCTTT. Its translation: CASRPRFGADTEAFF. The rearrangement joins TRBV7-9 to TRBJ1-1, with D unresolved. The CDR3 loop spans 15 amino acids. V lost 6 bases, J lost 3 bases, and 17 bases lay in between. Germline V lookup: CDR1 SEHNR, CDR2 FQNEAQ (reference sequence).

This chain uses TRBV2 with TRBJ2-7; a possible D gene is TRBD2 (6 bases). Looked up from germline, CDR1 is SNHLY and CDR2 is FYNNEI. The CDR3 has 13 residues. Trimming shortened V by 1 base and J by 2 bases, and 6 bases separated the two germline ends. The CDR3 sequence: CASSEGTTYEQYF. The DNA of the CDR3 is TGTGCCAGCAGTGAAGGGACTACCTACGAGCAGTACTTC. Full variable domain (rest looked up from reference TRBV2 and TRBJ2-7): EPEVTQTPSHQVTQMGQEVILRCVPISNHLYFYWYRQILGQKVEFLVSFYNNEISEKSEIFDDQFSVERPDGSNFTLKIRSTKLEDSAMYFCASSEGTTYEQYFGPGTRLTVT.

The chain carries TRBV30 and TRBJ1-5; no clear D gene. Germline V gene lookup returns CDR1 GTSNPN and CDR2 SVGIG (reference sequence). There are 14 residues in the CDR3. The V and J ends lost 2 bases and 6 bases respectively, with 14 bases between them. CDR3 residues: CAWSPGLGGQPQHF. The CDR3 nucleotides are TGTGCCTGGAGTCCTGGACTGGGCGGTCAGCCCCAGCATTTT.

The chain has TRBV7-9 and TRBJ1-3, with D possibly TRBD1 on 5 matching bases. The CDR3 loop spans 14 amino acids. The germline CDR1 and CDR2 sequences are SEHNR and FQNEAQ (reference sequence). The ends were cut back, 2 bases at V and 2 bases at J, with 7 bases in the middle. This chain's CDR3 is CASSLRGAGNTIYF. For the CDR3, the DNA is TGTGCCAGCAGCTTACGGGGGGCTGGAAACACCATATATTTT.

CDR3 in amino acids: CASSYRDRYSYNEQFF. The DNA of the CDR3 is TGTGCCAGCAGTTACCGGGACAGGTACTCCTACAATGAGCAGTTCTTC. The chain uses TRBV6-6 and TRBJ2-1, with 8 bases lining up with TRBD1. This CDR3 has 16 residues. With 2 bases clipped from V and 0 bases from J, the junction kept 3 bases outside the gene matches. Germline V lookup: CDR1 MNHNY, CDR2 SVGAGI (reference sequence).

This clone was detected only once. The chain links TRBV6-2 or TRBV6-3 to TRBJ1-2; D uncertain. CDR3 length: 14 residues. V was cut by 3 bases and J by 3 bases, with 11 bases left in between. The V gene's germline CDR1 is MNHEY and CDR2 SVGEGT. This CDR3 reads CASSYLDWDYGYTF. CDR3 in DNA: TGTGCCAGCAGTTATCTAGATTGGGACTATGGCTACACCTTC.

This rearrangement joins TRBV7-9 to TRBJ1-1; TRBD1 is a possible D gene (5 bases). Germline CDR1 SEHNR, CDR2 FQNEAQ (reference sequence). This CDR3 comprises 15 residues. With 5 bases removed from V and 0 bases from J, the gap between germline ends came to 13 bases. The CDR3 DNA sequence: TGTGCCAGCAGCCCTCGACAGACTTTGAACACTGAAGCTTTCTTT. It codes for CASSPRQTLNTEAFF.

V is TRBV27 and J is TRBJ2-1; the D gene is possibly TRBD1 (6 bases). The CDR3 has 15 residues. Germline V gives CDR1 MNHEY, CDR2 SMNVEV (reference sequence). V dropped 5 bases and J dropped 0 bases, with 11 bases sitting between them. CDR3 in DNA: TGTGCCAGCAGTCCCAGGGGTAGCTCCTACAATGAGCAGTTCTTC. Protein sequence: CASSPRGSSYNEQFF.

The chain has TRBV5-1 and TRBJ2-7; 13 bases line up with TRBD2. The CDR3 sequence is 15 residues long. V trimming: 1 base; J trimming: 6 bases; junction bases outside the gene matches: 4. From germline, CDR1 is SGHRS and CDR2 YFSETQ. DNA for the CDR3: TGCGCCAGCAGCTTGACTAGCGGGAGGGTCATCGAGCAGTACTTC. It specifies CASSLTSGRVIEQYF.

The J gene is TRBJ1-5, the V gene TRBV5-6; D remains ambiguous. Germline V gene sequence: CDR1 SGHDT, CDR2 YYEEEE. CDR3 length: 16 amino acids. Trimming left V 2 bases short and J 0 bases short, with 12 bases between. This CDR3 reads CASSFRGFYSNQPQHF. The CDR3 DNA is TGTGCCAGCAGCTTTCGAGGTTTCTATAGCAATCAGCCCCAGCATTTT.

The chain combines TRBV7-9 with TRBJ2-2; D might be TRBD1 (5 bases). The V gene lost 5 bases and the J gene lost 5 bases, with 12 bases spanning the gap. Germline V gives CDR1 SEHNR, CDR2 FQNEAQ (reference sequence). The CDR3 is made up of 14 amino acids. The CDR3 nucleotides read TGTGCCAGCAGCGCCAAGGGGTTTACCGGGGAGCTGTTTTTT. Encoded protein: CASSAKGFTGELFF.

This chain joins TRBV7-2 and TRBJ2-7; 7 bases are a match to TRBD2. This CDR3 is built from 12 residues. CDR1 SGHTA and CDR2 FQGNSA come from the germline V gene. Trimming took 1 base from V and 6 from J; bases not matched to a gene: 0. Here the CDR3 reads CASSLGGGEQYF. CDR3 coding DNA: TGTGCCAGCAGCTTAGGGGGGGGCGAGCAGTACTTC.